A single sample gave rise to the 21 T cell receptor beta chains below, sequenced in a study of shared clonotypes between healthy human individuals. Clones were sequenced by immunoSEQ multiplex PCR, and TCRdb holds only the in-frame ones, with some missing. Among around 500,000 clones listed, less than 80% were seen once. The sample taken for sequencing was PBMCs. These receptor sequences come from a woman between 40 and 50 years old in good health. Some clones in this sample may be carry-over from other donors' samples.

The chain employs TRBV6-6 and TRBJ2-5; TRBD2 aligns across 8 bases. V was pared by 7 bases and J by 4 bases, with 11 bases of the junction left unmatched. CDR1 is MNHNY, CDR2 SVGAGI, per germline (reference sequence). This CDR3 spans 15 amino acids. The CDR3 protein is CASTSFSGIGETQYF. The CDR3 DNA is TGTGCCAGCACCTCTTTTAGCGGGATAGGAGAGACCCAGTACTTC.

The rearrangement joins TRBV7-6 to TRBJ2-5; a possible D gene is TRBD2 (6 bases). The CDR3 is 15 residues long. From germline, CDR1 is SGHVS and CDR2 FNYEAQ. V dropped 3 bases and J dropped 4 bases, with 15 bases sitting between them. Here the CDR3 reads CASSLGLGGAETQYF. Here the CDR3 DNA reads TGTGCCAGCAGCTTGGGCCTGGGGGGAGCAGAGACCCAGTACTTC.

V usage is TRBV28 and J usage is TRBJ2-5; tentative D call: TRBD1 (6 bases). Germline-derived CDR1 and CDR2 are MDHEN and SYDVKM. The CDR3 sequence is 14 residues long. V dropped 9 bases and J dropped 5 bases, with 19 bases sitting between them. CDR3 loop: CASHLSGASETQYF. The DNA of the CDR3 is TGTGCCAGTCATCTTTCAGGGGCGTCGGAGACCCAGTACTTC. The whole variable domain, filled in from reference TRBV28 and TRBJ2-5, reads DVKVTQSSRYLVKRTGEKVFLECVQDMDHENMFWYRQDPGLGLRLIYFSYDVKMKEKGDIPEGYSVSREKKERFSLILESASTNQTSMYLCASHLSGASETQYFGPGTRLLVL.

CDR3 DNA sequence: TGCGCCAGCAGCCAAAGGTTAGCGGGAGGAGGGGCCTCCTACAATGAGCAGTTCTTC. It yields the protein CASSQRLAGGGASYNEQFF. This chain connects TRBV4-1 to TRBJ2-1; 10 bases match TRBD2. Trimming removed 2 bases from V and 0 bases from J; junction bases left unmatched: 10. Germline V gene lookup returns CDR1 MGHRA and CDR2 YSYEKL. The CDR3 contains 19 residues.

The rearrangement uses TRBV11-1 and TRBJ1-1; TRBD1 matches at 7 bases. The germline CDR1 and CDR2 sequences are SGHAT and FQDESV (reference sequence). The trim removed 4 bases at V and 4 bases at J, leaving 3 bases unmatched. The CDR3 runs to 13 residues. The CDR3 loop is CASSSRQGTEAFF. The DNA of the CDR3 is TGTGCCAGCAGCTCAAGACAGGGCACTGAAGCTTTCTTT.

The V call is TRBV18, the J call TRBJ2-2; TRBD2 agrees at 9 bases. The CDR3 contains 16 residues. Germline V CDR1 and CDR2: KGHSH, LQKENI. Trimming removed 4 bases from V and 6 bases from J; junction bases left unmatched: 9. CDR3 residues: CASSRPLAGVSGELFF. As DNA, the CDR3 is TGTGCCAGCTCACGACCTTTAGCGGGAGTGTCCGGGGAGCTGTTTTTT.

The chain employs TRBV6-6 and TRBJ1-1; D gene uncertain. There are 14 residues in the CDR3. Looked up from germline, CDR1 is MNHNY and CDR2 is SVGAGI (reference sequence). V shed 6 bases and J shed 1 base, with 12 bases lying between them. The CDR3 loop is CASSPGSRNTEAFF. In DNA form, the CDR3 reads TGTGCCAGCAGCCCGGGGTCAAGGAACACTGAAGCTTTCTTT.

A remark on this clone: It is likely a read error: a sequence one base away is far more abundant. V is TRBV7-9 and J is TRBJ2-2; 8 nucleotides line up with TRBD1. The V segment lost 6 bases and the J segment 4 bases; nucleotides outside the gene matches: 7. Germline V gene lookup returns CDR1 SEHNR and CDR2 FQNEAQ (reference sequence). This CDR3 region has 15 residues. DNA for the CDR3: TGTGCCAGCAGGTTGGAGACAGGGGCCACCGGGGAGCTGTTTTTT. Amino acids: CASRLETGATGELFF.

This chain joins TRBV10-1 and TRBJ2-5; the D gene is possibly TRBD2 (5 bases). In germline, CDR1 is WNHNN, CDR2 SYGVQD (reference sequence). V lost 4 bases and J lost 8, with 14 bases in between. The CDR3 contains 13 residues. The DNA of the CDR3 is TGCGCCAGCAGTGTTGGACGCGAGGGTACCCAGTACTTC. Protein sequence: CASSVGREGTQYF.

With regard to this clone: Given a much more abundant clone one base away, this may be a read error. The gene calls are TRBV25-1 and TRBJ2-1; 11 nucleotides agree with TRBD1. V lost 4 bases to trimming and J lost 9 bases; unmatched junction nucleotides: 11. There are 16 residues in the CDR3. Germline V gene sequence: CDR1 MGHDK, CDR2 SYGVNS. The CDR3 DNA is TGTGCCAGCAGTGGACTCGGGACAGGGGGGTTAGGTGAGCAGTTCTTC. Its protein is CASSGLGTGGLGEQFF.

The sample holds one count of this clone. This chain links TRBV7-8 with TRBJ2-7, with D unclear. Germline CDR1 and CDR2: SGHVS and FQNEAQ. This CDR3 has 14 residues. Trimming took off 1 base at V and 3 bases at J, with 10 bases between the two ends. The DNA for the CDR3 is TGTGCCAGCAGCTTAGAGTCTACCTACTACGAGCAGTACTTC. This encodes CASSLESTYYEQYF.

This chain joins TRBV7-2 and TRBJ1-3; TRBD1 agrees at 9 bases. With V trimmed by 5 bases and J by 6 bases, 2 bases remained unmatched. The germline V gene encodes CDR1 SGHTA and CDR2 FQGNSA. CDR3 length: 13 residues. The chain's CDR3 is CASSGTGPNTIYF. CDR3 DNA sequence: TGTGCCAGCAGCGGGACAGGGCCAAACACCATATATTTT.

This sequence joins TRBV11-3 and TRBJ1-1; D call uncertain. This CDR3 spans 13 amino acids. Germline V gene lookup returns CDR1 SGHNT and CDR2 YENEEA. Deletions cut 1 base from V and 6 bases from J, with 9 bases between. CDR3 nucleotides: TGTGCCAGCAGCTTAGTGTCGGGTTCTGAAGCTTTCTTT. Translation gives CASSLVSGSEAFF. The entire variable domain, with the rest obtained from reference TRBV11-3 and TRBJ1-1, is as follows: EAGVVQSPRYKIIEKKQPVAFWCNPISGHNTLYWYLQNLGQGPELLIRYENEEAVDDSQLPKDRFSAERLKGVDSTLKIQPAELGDSAVYLCASSLVSGSEAFFGQGTRLTVV.

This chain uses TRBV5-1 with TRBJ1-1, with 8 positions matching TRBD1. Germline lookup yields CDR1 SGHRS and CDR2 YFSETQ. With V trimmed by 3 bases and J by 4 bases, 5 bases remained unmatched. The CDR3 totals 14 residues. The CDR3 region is CASSSLTGGTEAFF. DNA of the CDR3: TGCGCCAGCAGCTCCCTTACAGGGGGCACTGAAGCTTTCTTT.

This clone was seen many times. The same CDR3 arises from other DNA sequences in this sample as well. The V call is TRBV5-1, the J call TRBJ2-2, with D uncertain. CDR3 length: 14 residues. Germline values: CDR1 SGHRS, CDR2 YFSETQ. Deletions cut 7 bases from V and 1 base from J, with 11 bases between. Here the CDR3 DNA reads TGCGCCAGCTGGGCGACACAGAACACCGGGGAGCTGTTTTTT. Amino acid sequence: CASWATQNTGELFF.

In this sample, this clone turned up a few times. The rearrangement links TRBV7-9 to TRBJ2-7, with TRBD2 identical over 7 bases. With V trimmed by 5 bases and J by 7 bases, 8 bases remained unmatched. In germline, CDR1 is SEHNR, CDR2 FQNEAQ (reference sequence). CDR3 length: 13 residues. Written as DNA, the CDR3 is TGTGCCAGCAGCGCCGTACTAGCGAGGGAGCAGTACTTC. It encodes CASSAVLAREQYF.

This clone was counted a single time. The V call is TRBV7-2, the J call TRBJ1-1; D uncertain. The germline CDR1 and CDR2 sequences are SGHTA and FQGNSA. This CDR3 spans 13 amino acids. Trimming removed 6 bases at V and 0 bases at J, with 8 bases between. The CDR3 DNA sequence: TGTGCCAGCAGAAGAGAGGTGAACACTGAAGCTTTCTTT. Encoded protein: CASRREVNTEAFF.

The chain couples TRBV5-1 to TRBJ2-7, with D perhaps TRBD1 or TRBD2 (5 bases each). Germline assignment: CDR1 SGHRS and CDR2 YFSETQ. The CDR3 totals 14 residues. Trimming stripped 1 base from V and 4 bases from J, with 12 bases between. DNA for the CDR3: TGCGCCAGCAGCTTGAAAGGGGAGATATACGAGCAGTACTTC. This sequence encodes CASSLKGEIYEQYF. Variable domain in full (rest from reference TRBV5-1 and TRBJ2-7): KAGVTQTPRYLIKTRGQQVTLSCSPISGHRSVSWYQQTPGQGLQFLFEYFSETQRNKGNFPGRFSGRQFSNSRSEMNVSTLELGDSALYLCASSLKGEIYEQYFGPGTRLTVT.

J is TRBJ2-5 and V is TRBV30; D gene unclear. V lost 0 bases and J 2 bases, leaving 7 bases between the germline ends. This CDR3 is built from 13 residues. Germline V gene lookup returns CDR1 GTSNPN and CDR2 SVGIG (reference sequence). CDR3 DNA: TGTGCCTGGAGTGTAAGGTTGCAAGAGACCCAGTACTTC. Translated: CAWSVRLQETQYF.

The CDR3: CASRPTSGRLGDTQYF. CDR3 DNA: TGTGCCAGCAGACCGACTAGCGGGAGATTAGGAGATACGCAGTATTTT. The chain links TRBV5-4 to TRBJ2-3, with TRBD2 matching over 12 bases. V shed 5 bases and J 5 bases; nucleotides not matched to a gene: 9. CDR3 length equals 16 residues. CDR1 and CDR2 (germline): SGHNT, YYREEE (reference sequence).

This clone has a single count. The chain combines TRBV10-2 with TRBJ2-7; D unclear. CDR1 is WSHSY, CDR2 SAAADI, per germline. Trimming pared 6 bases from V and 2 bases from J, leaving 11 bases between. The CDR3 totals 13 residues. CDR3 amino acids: CASRNLFAYEQYF. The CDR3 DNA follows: TGCGCCAGCAGAAATTTATTCGCCTACGAGCAGTACTTC.